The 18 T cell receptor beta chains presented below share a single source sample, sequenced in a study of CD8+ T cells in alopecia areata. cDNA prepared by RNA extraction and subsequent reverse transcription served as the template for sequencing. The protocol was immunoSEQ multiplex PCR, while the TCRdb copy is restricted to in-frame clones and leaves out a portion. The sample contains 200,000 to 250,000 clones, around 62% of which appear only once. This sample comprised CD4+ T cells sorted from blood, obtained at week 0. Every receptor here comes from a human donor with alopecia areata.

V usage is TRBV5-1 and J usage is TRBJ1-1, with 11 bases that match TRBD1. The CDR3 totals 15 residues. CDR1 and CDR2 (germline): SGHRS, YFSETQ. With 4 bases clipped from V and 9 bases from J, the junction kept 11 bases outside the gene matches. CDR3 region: CASSLSGQGDGQAFF. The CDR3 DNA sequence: TGCGCCAGCAGCCTATCGGGACAGGGGGATGGACAAGCTTTCTTT.

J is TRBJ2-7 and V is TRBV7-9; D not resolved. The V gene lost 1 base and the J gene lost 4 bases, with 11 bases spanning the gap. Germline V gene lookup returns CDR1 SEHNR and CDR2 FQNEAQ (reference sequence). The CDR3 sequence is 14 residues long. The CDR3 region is CASSLGVVGYEQYF. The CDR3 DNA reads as TGTGCCAGCAGCTTAGGGGTTGTGGGATACGAGCAGTACTTC. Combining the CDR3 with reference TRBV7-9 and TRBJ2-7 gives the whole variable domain DTGVSQNPRHKITKRGQNVTFRCDPISEHNRLYWYRQTLGQGPEFLTYFQNEAQLEKSRLLSDRFSAERPKGSFSTLEIQRTEQGDSAMYLCASSLGVVGYEQYFGPGTRLTVT.

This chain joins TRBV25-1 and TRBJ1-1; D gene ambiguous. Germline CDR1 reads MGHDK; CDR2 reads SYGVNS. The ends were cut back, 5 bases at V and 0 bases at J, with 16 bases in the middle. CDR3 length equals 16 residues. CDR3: CASSPHGGLMNTEAFF. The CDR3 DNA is TGTGCCAGCAGTCCCCACGGAGGGCTAATGAACACTGAAGCTTTCTTT.

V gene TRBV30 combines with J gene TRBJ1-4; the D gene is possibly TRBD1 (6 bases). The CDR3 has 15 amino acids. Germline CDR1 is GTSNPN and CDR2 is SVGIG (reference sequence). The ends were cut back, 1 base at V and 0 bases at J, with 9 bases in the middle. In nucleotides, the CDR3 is TGTGCCTGGAGTGGAGGGACAACAACTAATGAAAAACTGTTTTTT. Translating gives CAWSGGTTTNEKLFF.

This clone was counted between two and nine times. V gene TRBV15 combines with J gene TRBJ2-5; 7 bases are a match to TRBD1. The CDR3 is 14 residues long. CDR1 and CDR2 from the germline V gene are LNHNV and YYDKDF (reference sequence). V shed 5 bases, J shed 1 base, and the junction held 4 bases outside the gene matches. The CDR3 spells CATSGGQVQETQYF. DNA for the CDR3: TGTGCCACCAGCGGCGGACAGGTCCAAGAGACCCAGTACTTC. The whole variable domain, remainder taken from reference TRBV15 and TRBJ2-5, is DAMVIQNPRYQVTQFGKPVTLSCSQTLNHNVMYWYQQKSSQAPKLLFHYYDKDFNNEADTPDNFQSRRPNTSFCFLDIRSPGLGDTAMYLCATSGGQVQETQYFGPGTRLLVL.

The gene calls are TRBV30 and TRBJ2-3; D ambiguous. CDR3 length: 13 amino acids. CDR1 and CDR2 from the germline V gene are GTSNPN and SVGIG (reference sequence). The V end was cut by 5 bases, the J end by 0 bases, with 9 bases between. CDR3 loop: CAWGIFSTDTQYF. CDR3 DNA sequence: TGTGCCTGGGGGATTTTCAGCACAGATACGCAGTATTTT.

This CDR3 reads CASSEQRARQGSTQYF. CDR3 sequence (DNA): TGTGCCAGCAGCGAACAAAGAGCGCGGCAGGGGAGTACGCAGTATTTT. V and J are TRBV7-3 and TRBJ2-3; D might be TRBD1 (6 bases). Between the trimmed V and J ends, which lost 5 bases and 8 bases, there was a span of 23 bases. This CDR3 contains 16 residues. In germline, CDR1 is SGHTA, CDR2 FQGTGA.

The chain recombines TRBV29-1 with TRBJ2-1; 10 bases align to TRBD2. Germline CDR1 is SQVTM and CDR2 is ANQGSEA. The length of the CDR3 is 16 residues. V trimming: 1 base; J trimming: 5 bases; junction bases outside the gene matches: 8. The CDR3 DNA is TGCAGCGTTGAAGTTCTAGCGGGGGCCGTAGACAATGAGCAGTTCTTC. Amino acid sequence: CSVEVLAGAVDNEQFF.

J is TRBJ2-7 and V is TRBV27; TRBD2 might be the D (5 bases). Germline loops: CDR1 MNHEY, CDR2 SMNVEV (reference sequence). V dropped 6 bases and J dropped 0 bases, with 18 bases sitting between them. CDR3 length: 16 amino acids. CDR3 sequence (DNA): TGTGCCAGCAGAAGTTTTGGGGTGGGAGACTCCTACGAGCAGTACTTC. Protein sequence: CASRSFGVGDSYEQYF.

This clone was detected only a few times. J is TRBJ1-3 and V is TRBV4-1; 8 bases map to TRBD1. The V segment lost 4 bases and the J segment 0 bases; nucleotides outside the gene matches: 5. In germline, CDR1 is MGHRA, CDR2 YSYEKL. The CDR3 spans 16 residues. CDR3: CASSLGQGLSGNTIYF. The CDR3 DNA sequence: TGCGCCAGCAGCCTCGGACAGGGTCTCTCTGGAAACACCATATATTTT.

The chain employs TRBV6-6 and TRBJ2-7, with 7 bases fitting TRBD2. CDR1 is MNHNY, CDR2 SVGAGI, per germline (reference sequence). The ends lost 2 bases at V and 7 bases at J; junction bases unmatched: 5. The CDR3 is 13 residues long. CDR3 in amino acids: CASSYQSGGEQYF. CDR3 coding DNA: TGTGCCAGCAGTTACCAGTCCGGGGGGGAGCAGTACTTC.

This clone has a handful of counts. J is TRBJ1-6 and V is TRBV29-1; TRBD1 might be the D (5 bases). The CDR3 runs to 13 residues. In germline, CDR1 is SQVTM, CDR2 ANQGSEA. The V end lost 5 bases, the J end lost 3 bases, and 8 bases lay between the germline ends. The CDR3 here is CSVRQFYNSPLHF. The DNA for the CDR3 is TGCAGCGTTCGACAGTTCTATAATTCACCCCTCCACTTT.

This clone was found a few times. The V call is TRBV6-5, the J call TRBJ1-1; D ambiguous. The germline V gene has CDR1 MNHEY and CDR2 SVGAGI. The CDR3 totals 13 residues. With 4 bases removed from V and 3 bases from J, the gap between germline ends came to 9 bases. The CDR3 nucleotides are TGTGCCAGCAGTTCCGACCAGTACACTGAAGCTTTCTTT. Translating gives CASSSDQYTEAFF.

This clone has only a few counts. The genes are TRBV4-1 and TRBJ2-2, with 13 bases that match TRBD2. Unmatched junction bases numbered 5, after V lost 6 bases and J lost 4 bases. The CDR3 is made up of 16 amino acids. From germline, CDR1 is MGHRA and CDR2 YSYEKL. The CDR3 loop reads CASRQTSGGPTGELFF. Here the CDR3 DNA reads TGCGCCAGCAGGCAGACTAGCGGGGGGCCCACCGGGGAGCTGTTTTTT.

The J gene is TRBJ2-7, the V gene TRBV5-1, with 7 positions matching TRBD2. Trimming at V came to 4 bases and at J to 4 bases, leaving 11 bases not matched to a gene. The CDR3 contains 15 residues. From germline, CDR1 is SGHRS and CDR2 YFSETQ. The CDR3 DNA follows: TGCGCCAGCAGCCGAGATGCCAGCGGGGTGTACGAGCAGTACTTC. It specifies CASSRDASGVYEQYF.

For the CDR3, the DNA is TGTGCCTGGAGGGGGACAGAGTCCACTGAAGCTTTCTTT. As protein: CAWRGTESTEAFF. V gene TRBV30 combines with J gene TRBJ1-1, with 7 bases identical to TRBD1. Trimming cost V 3 bases and J 4 bases; bases outside gene matches: 5. The germline CDR1 and CDR2 sequences are GTSNPN and SVGIG (reference sequence). There are 13 residues in the CDR3.

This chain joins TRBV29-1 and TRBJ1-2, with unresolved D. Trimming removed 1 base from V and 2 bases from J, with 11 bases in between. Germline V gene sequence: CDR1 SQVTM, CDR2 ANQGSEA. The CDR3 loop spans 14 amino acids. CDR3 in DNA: TGCAGCGTTGAAGGGCGCCAGTCCAACTATGGCTACACCTTC. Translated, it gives CSVEGRQSNYGYTF.

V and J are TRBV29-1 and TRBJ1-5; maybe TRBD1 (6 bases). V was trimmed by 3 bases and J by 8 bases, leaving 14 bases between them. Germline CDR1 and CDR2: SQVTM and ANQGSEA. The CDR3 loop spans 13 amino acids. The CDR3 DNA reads TGCAGCGTTGAGTGGGGCGCAGGGGAGCCCCAGCATTTT. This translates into CSVEWGAGEPQHF.